This note documents a single T cell receptor beta chain sequence. The antigen remains undetermined. The length of the CDR3 is 14 residues. Germline CDR1 and CDR2: MNHEY and SVGAGI. Between the trimmed V and J ends, which lost 0 bases and 5 bases, there was a span of 10 bases. Every donor was a healthy Caucasian. The data were taken from a study of identical twins. Unique molecular identifiers were in the cDNA, with template-switch universal primer binding. TCRdb passed the 5' RACE reads through MiXCR, listing each CDR3 protein once. The data contain 690,000 or so distinct CDR3 sequences, around 6% of them seen just once; the ten biggest clones take up about 2%. Regarding the study as a whole: Conclusions were drawn cross-sectionally by statistical analysis, without following the same donors. Insertion counts were lower in abundant cord blood beta clonotypes, a trend that memory repertoires did not show.

Sequencing input: naive T cells sorted from blood. This rearrangement joins TRBV6-5 to TRBJ1-1; D is undetermined. This TCR was recovered from a man between 18 and 35 years old in good health. In DNA, the CDR3 is TGTGCCAGCAGTTACTCGGGAGGGTTGACTGAAGCTTTCTTT. This gives the protein CASSYSGGLTEAFF.